Sequencing of this T cell receptor beta chain was carried out in a study of T cell changes during pregnancy in multiple sclerosis. TCRdb's copy holds only in-frame clones and misses some; the assay was immunoSEQ multiplex PCR. This table holds more than 10,000 clones, more than 70% found once. This receptor was identified in a female donor in good health, enrolled as a control in a pregnancy study. The starting material was CD8+ T cells from peripheral blood mononuclear cells, obtained in the second trimester of pregnancy.

CDR3 amino acids: CAISRGVRETDTQYF. In DNA form, the CDR3 reads TGTGCCATCAGTCGCGGGGTCCGGGAGACAGATACGCAGTATTTT. The J gene is TRBJ2-3, the V gene TRBV10-3; D possibly corresponds to TRBD2 (6 bases). Germline V lookup: CDR1 ENHRY, CDR2 SYGVKD. There are 15 residues in the CDR3. The V end lost 5 bases, the J end lost 3 bases, and 15 bases lay between the germline ends.